Listed below are T cell receptor beta chains from one sample, sequenced in a study of beta chain features in type 1 diabetes. Using immunoSEQ multiplex PCR, the repertoire was profiled, and TCRdb retains in-frame clones only, with some absent. The sample records around 690,000 clones, around 11% being singletons. Sample: naive CD4+ T cells from blood. The receptors come from a man aged 30 to 45 with type 1 diabetes. Each CDR3 is given with its conserved first and last residue.

J | V | CDR3
TRBJ1-6 | TRBV19 | CASSIFGQGDSPLHF
TRBJ1-4 | TRBV9 | CASSNSPEKLFF
TRBJ1-3 | TRBV30 | CAWSSSPSGNTIYF
TRBJ1-3 | TRBV9 | CASSLQAGHSGNTIYF
TRBJ2-3 | TRBV10-3 | CAISVDSRRGTDTQYF
TRBJ2-5 | TRBV5-1 | CASSLVGASDQETQYF
TRBJ1-1 | TRBV11-2 | CASSYGQGTEAFF
TRBJ1-2 | TRBV25-1 | CASSDPGGSYYGYTF
TRBJ2-5 | TRBV30 | CACRLAGVQETQYF
TRBJ1-5 | TRBV18 | CASSPGGNQPQHF
TRBJ2-2 | TRBV9 | CASSAGLDTGELFF
TRBJ2-7 | TRBV18 | CASSLLQGNYEQYF
TRBJ1-1 | TRBV7-9 | CASSLWQGRITEAFF
TRBJ1-6 | TRBV7-9 | CASSPPDSDNSPLHF
TRBJ2-3 | TRBV29-1 | CSVKNRDHTDTQYF
TRBJ2-3 | TRBV7-3 | CASSRSGGSTDTQYF
TRBJ2-1 | TRBV4-2 | CASSTPGRLNEQFF
TRBJ2-6 | TRBV11-2 | CASIRHGQVPPSGANVLTF
TRBJ2-1 | TRBV4-3 | CASSQQSTGFDEQFF
TRBJ1-3 | TRBV6-5 | CASSYFYSGAGNTIYF
TRBJ2-3 | TRBV5-6 | CASSLGTGGKDTQYF
TRBJ2-5 | TRBV7-2 | CASSLVGSGGQETQYF
TRBJ1-6 | TRBV28 | CASSRLGTAISPLHF
TRBJ2-3 | TRBV7-2 | CASSPIYAGGTDTQYF
TRBJ1-4 | TRBV1 | CTSSQDPQRGAGNEKLFF
TRBJ1-2 | TRBV21-1 | CASSKKYYGYTF